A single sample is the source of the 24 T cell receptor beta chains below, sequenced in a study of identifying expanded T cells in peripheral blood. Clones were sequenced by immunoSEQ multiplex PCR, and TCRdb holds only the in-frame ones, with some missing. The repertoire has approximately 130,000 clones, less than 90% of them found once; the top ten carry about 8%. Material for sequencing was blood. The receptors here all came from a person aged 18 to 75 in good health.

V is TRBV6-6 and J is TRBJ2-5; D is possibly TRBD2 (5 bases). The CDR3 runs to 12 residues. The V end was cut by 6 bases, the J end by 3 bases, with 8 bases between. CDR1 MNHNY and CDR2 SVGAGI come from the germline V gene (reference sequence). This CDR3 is CASRVGEETQYF. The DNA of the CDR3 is TGTGCCAGCAGGGTCGGGGAAGAGACCCAGTACTTC.

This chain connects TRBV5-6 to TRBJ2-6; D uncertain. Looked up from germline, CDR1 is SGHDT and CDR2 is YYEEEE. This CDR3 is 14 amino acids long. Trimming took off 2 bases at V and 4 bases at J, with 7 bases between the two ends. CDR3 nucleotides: TGTGCCAGCAGCTTCGGAACGGGGGCCAACGTCCTGACTTTC. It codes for CASSFGTGANVLTF.

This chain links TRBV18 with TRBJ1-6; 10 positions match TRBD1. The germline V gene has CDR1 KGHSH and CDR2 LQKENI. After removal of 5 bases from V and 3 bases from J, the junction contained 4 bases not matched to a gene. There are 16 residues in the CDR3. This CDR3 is CASSSGQGFYNSPLHF. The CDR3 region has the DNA TGTGCCAGCTCATCGGGACAGGGGTTCTATAATTCACCCCTCCACTTT.

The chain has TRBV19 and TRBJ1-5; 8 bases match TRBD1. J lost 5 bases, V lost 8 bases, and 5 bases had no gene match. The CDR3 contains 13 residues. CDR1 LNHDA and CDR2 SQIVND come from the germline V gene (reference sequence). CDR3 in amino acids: CASSQGADQPQHF. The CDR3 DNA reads TGTGCCAGTTCGCAGGGGGCGGATCAGCCCCAGCATTTT.

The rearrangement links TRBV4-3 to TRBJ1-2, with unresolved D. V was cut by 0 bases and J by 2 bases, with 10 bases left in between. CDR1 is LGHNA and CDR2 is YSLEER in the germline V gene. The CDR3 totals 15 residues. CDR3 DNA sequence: TGCGCCAGCAGCCAAGAAACGGGTATGAACTATGGCTACACCTTC. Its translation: CASSQETGMNYGYTF.

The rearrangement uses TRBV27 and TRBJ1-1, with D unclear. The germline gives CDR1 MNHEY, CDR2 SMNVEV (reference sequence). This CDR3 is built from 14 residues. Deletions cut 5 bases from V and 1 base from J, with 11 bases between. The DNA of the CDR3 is TGTGCCAGCAGTCCACTGGGAGAGAACACTGAAGCTTTCTTT. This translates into CASSPLGENTEAFF.

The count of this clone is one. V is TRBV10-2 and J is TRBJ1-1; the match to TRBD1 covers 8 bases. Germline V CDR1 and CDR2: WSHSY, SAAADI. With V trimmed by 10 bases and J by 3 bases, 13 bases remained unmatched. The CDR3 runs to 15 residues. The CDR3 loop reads CAIAGGVSSYTEAFF. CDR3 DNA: TGCGCCATCGCAGGGGGCGTCAGTAGTTACACTGAAGCTTTCTTT.

CDR3 in amino acids: CASSSTDGTRARNTIYF. The CDR3 region has the DNA TGTGCCAGCAGCTCGACCGACGGGACAAGGGCTAGAAACACCATATATTTT. The chain joins TRBV7-2 to TRBJ1-3; weak D call: TRBD1 (6 bases). Deletions cut 4 bases from V and 5 bases from J, with 21 bases between. The CDR3 extends over 17 amino acids. The germline CDR1 and CDR2 sequences are SGHTA and FQGNSA.

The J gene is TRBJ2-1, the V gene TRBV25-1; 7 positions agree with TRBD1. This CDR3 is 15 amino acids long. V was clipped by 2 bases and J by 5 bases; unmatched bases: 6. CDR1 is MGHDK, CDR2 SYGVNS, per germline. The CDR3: CASSELTGSHNEQFF. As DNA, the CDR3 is TGTGCCAGCAGTGAACTGACAGGGAGCCACAATGAGCAGTTCTTC.

The CDR3 region is CASSYSSSGGGSQYF. The CDR3 DNA follows: TGTGCCAGCAGTTACTCTTCCAGCGGGGGAGGTTCGCAGTATTTT. The chain employs TRBV6-6 and TRBJ2-3; 8 bases agree with TRBD2. V lost 0 bases and J lost 10; bases outside the gene matches: 9. CDR1 and CDR2 (germline): MNHNY, SVGAGI (reference sequence). This CDR3 has 15 residues.

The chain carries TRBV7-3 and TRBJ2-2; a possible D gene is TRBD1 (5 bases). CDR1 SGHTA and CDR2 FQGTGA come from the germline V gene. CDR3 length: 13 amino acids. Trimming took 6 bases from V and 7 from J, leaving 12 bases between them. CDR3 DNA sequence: TGTGCCAGCAGAACCAGGGTGGTCGGGGAGCTGTTTTTT. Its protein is CASRTRVVGELFF.

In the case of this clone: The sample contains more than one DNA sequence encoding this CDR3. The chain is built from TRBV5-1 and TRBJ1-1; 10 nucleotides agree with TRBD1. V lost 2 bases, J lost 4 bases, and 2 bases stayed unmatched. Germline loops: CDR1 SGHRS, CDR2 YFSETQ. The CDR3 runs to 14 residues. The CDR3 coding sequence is TGCGCCAGCAGCTTCGGACAGGGGGGCACTGAAGCTTTCTTT. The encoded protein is CASSFGQGGTEAFF.

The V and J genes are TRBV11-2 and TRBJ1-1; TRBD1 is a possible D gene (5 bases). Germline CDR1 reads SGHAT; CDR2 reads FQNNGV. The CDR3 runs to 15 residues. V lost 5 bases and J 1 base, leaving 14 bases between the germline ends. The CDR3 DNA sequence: TGTGCCAGCAGCCCCCTTCAGGGCTGGAACACTGAAGCTTTCTTT. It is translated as CASSPLQGWNTEAFF.

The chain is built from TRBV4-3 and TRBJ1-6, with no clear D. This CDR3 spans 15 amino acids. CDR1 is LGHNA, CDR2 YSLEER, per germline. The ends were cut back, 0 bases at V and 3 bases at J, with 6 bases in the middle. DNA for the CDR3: TGCGCCAGCAGCCAAGATAAGAACTATAATTCACCCCTCCACTTT. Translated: CASSQDKNYNSPLHF.

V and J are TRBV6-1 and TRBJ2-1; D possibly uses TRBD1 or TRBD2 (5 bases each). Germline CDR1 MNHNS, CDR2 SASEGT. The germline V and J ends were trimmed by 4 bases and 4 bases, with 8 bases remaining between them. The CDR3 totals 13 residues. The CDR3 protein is CASSVEGYNEQFF. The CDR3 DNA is TGTGCCAGCAGTGTAGAGGGGTACAATGAGCAGTTCTTC.

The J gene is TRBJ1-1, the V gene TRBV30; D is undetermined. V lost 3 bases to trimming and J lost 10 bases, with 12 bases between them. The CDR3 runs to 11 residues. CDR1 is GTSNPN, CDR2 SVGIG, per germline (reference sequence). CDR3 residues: CAWSRHSRAFF. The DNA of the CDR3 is TGTGCCTGGAGCCGACACTCTCGAGCTTTCTTT.

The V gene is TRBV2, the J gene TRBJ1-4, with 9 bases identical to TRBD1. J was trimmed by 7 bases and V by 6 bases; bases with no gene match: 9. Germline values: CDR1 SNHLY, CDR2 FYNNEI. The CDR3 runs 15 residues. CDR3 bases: TGTGCCAGCAGGACGGGGACAGGGAGTAGTGAAAAACTGTTTTTT. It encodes CASRTGTGSSEKLFF.

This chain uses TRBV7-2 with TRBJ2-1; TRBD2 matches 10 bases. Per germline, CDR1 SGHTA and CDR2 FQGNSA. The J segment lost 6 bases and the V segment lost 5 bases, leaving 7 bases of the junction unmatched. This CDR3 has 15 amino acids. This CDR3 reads CASSTLAGYSNEQFF. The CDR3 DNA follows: TGTGCCAGCAGCACACTAGCGGGGTATTCCAATGAGCAGTTCTTC.

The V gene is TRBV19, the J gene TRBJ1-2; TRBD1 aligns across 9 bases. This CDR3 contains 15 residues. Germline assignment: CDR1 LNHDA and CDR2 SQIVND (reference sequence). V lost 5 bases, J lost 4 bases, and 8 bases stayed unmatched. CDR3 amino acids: CASSAGTGSVYGYTF. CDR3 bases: TGTGCCAGTAGTGCCGGGACAGGGAGTGTCTATGGCTACACCTTC.

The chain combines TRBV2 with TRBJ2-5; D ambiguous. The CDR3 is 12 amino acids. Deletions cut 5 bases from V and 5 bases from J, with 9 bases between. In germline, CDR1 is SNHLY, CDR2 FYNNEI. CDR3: CASSPLGETQYF. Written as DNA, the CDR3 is TGTGCCAGCAGTCCCCTGGGGGAGACCCAGTACTTC.

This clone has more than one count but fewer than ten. The CDR3 DNA reads TGTGCCAGCAGTTTACAGGCTGGGCAGCCCCAGCATTTT. Its protein is CASSLQAGQPQHF. V is TRBV27 and J is TRBJ1-5; D is uncertain. CDR1 is MNHEY and CDR2 is SMNVEV in the germline V gene (reference sequence). This CDR3 contains 13 residues. V lost 2 bases, J lost 7 bases, and 9 bases lay in between.

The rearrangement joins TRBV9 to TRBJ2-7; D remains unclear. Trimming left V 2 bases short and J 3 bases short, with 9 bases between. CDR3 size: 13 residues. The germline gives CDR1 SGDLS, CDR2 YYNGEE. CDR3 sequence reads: CASSVNMGYEQYF. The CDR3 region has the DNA TGTGCCAGCAGCGTGAACATGGGCTACGAGCAGTACTTC. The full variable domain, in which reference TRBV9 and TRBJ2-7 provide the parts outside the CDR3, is DSGVTQTPKHLITATGQRVTLRCSPRSGDLSVYWYQQSLDQGLQFLIQYYNGEERAKGNILERFSAQQFPDLHSELNLSSLELGDSALYFCASSVNMGYEQYFGPGTRLTVT.

In DNA, the CDR3 is TGCAGCGCGGGGACAGGGGTTTTAGAGACCCAGTACTTC. This sequence encodes CSAGTGVLETQYF. V usage is TRBV29-1 and J usage is TRBJ2-5, with 10 bases fitting TRBD1. The CDR3 length is 13 residues. With V trimmed by 7 bases and J by 4 bases, 6 bases remained unmatched. CDR1 is SQVTM and CDR2 is ANQGSEA in the germline V gene.

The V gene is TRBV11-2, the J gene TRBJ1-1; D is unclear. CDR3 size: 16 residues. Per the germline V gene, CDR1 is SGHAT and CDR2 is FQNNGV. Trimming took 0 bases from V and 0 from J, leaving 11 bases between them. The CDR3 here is CASSLELRQVNTEAFF. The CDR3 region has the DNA TGTGCCAGCAGCTTAGAACTACGTCAGGTGAACACTGAAGCTTTCTTT.